The next 5 T cell receptor beta chains were all read from a single sample in a study of vaccination and CD4 T cells after COVID-19. With the Oncomine TCR Beta short-read assay, DNA from cultured CD4+ T cells was sequenced. MiXCR was run by TCRdb on the PCR reads, yielding one entry per CDR3 protein. The sample contains about 18,000 distinct CDR3 sequences, about 75% of which appear only once. No antigen has been identified for these receptors. Treatment in this sample: approximately 11-day PBMC culture with coronavirus spike peptide pools or control peptides (ViraFEST assay). Sequencing was done on a sample of CD4+ T cells from blood, cultured in vitro. Receptor source: a human donor who had recovered from COVID-19.

J is TRBJ1-1 and V is TRBV28; D remains unclear. The CDR3 spans 12 residues. The ends were cut back, 11 bases at V and 1 base at J, with 11 bases in the middle. Germline CDR1 is MDHEN and CDR2 is SYDVKM. The CDR3 DNA sequence: TGTGCCCATTGGGCCGAGAACACTGAAGCTTTCTTT. Translation gives CAHWAENTEAFF.

In this sample, this clonotype turned up once. This chain joins TRBV19 and TRBJ2-1; no clear D. Germline lookup yields CDR1 LNHDA and CDR2 SQIVND (reference sequence). V was trimmed by 5 bases and J by 0 bases, leaving 17 bases between them. The CDR3 contains 17 residues. The CDR3 DNA follows: TGTGCCAGTAGTCCAGCCCGGGCCTCCCTCTCCTACAATGAGCAGTTCTTC. Translation: CASSPARASLSYNEQFF.

This chain connects TRBV20-1 to TRBJ2-1, with TRBD2 matching over 10 bases. In germline, CDR1 is DFQATT, CDR2 SNEGSKA (reference sequence). V dropped 5 bases and J dropped 7; count of bases not matched to a gene: 5. The CDR3 covers 13 residues. The CDR3 region is CSALAGGRNEQFF. For the CDR3, the DNA is TGCAGTGCTTTAGCGGGGGGCAGGAATGAGCAGTTCTTC.

This clonotype turned up a few times. This chain joins TRBV19 and TRBJ1-2; 9 bases match TRBD1. The germline CDR1 and CDR2 sequences are LNHDA and SQIVND (reference sequence). J gave up 6 bases and V 4 bases, and 3 bases lay outside the gene matches. This CDR3 is 13 amino acids long. This CDR3 reads CASSKRTGDGYTF. The CDR3 nucleotides are TGTGCCAGTAGTAAGAGGACAGGGGATGGCTACACCTTC.

This clonotype was picked up a small number of times. The chain joins TRBV20-1 to TRBJ1-2; no reliable D call. The CDR3 has 13 amino acids. In germline, CDR1 is DFQATT, CDR2 SNEGSKA (reference sequence). The V end lost 4 bases, the J end lost 0 bases, and 9 bases lay between the germline ends. Here the CDR3 reads CSAMPDANYGYTF. CDR3 nucleotides: TGCAGTGCTATGCCAGACGCTAACTATGGCTACACCTTC.